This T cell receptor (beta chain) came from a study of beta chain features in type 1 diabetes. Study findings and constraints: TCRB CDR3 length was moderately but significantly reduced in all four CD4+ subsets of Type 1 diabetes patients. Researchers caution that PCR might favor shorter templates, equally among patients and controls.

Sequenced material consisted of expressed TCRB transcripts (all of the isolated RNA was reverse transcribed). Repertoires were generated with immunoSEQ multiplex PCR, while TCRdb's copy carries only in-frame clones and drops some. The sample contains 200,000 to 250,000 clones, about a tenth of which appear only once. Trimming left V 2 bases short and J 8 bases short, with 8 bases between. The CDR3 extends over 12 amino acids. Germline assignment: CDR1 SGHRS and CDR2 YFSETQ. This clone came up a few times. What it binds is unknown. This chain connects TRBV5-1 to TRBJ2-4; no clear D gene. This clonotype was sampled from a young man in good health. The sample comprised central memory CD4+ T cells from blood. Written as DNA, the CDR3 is TGCGCCAGCAGCTTAGGGTGGGACATTCAGTACTTC. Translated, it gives CASSLGWDIQYF.